These T cell receptor beta chains were read from a single sample in a study of control samples from healthy donors and cancer patients. Assay used: immunoSEQ multiplex PCR; TCRdb lists only in-frame clones, some missing. Among just under 75,000 clones listed, roughly 87% were seen once. Material: blood. The source of these receptors is a woman aged 50 to 65 in good health. The CDR3 runs from the conserved cysteine through the conserved F or W. The order of the fields is D gene, V gene, J gene, clone size, CDR3 DNA, CDR3 protein. D genes are given only for firm matches. Clone size appears in some rows only: once, few, many, or a class for an expanded clone.

>.|TRBV4-2|TRBJ2-3|.
TGTGCCAGCAGCCAAGTTTCGGGAAGCACAGATACGCAGTATTTT
CASSQVSGSTDTQYF
>TRBD2|TRBV9|TRBJ2-3|.
TGTGCCAGCAGCGTAGCCGGGGGGAAATCAGATACGCAGTATTTT
CASSVAGGKSDTQYF
>TRBD1|TRBV19|TRBJ2-3|.
TGTGCCAGTAGCGGCAGGGGGTTCGTAGATACGCAGTATTTT
CASSGRGFVDTQYF
>.|TRBV7-9|TRBJ2-3|.
TGTGCCAGCAGCTTAGTTAGGTCCACAGATACGCAGTATTTT
CASSLVRSTDTQYF
>TRBD2|TRBV28|TRBJ2-1|once
TGTGCCAGCTCGATGACTAGCGGGAGGAACTACAATGAGCAGTTCTTC
CASSMTSGRNYNEQFF
>TRBD1|TRBV2|TRBJ2-2|.
TGTGCCAGCAGGGGAGGGACAGGGAAGGCCGGGGAGCTGTTTTTT
CASRGGTGKAGELFF
>.|TRBV9|TRBJ2-7|.
TGTGCCAGCAGCGTAGACTTGAGGGGAACCTACGAGCAGTACTTC
CASSVDLRGTYEQYF
>.|TRBV21-1|TRBJ1-3|.
TGTGCCAGCAGCACCTTTGACAGGACGCTAAAGGGGAACTCTGGAAACACCATATATTTT
CASSTFDRTLKGNSGNTIYF
>.|TRBV6-2/TRBV6-3|TRBJ2-5|few
TGTGCCAGCAGTTACGTAATGGGGACTCCCCATGCCAGACAAGAGACCCAGTACTTC
CASSYVMGTPHARQETQYF
>TRBD1|TRBV27|TRBJ1-2|.
TGTGCCAGCAGCCAGGGTCCGGGACAGGGGGCTGTGTATGGCTACACCTTC
CASSQGPGQGAVYGYTF
>TRBD1|TRBV6-2/TRBV6-3|TRBJ1-1|few
TGTGCCAGCAGTTACTCCGACAGGGGGCGCGGGAACACTGAAGCTTTCTTT
CASSYSDRGRGNTEAFF
>.|TRBV6-6|TRBJ2-1|.
TGTGCCAGCAGTTACTCTCGGCGGGATTCCTACAATGAGCAGTTCTTC
CASSYSRRDSYNEQFF
>.|TRBV9|TRBJ2-3|few
TGTGCCAGCAGCGTAGGGCTAGAATCGGATACGCAGTATTTT
CASSVGLESDTQYF
>.|TRBV3-1/TRBV3-2|TRBJ2-5|.
TGTGCCAGCAGCCAAGATGTGAAGGGGGTCGAGACCCAGTACTTC
CASSQDVKGVETQYF
>TRBD2|TRBV4-1|TRBJ2-3|.
TGCGCCAGCAGCCACCTAGCGGGGGCAAGCACAGATACGCAGTATTTT
CASSHLAGASTDTQYF
>TRBD1|TRBV24-1|TRBJ2-3|once
TGTGCCACCAGTGATTTCCGGGACAGGGGAGATACGCAGTATTTT
CATSDFRDRGDTQYF
>.|TRBV7-9|TRBJ1-6|.
TGTGCCAGCAGCTCCGCCGTGGGGGCGAAGAATTCACCCCTCCACTTT
CASSSAVGAKNSPLHF
>TRBD2|TRBV5-1|TRBJ2-1|few
TGCGCCAGCAGCCCTTCTAACGCCGTAGCGGGTATGGGTGAGCAGTTCTTC
CASSPSNAVAGMGEQFF
>TRBD1|TRBV18|TRBJ2-7|.
TGTGCCAGCTCACCGGGACAGGGATTCTCCGAGCAGTACTTC
CASSPGQGFSEQYF
>TRBD2|TRBV4-2|TRBJ2-2|.
TGTGCCAGCAGCCAACACCGGACTAGGAACACCGGGGAGCTGTTTTTT
CASSQHRTRNTGELFF
>TRBD1|TRBV19|TRBJ1-2|.
TGTGCCAGTTCTTCCGACAGGGGCTATGGCTACACCTTC
CASSSDRGYGYTF
>.|TRBV12-3/TRBV12-4|TRBJ2-7|.
TGTGCCAGCAGACTTTCCTACGAGCAGTACTTC
CASRLSYEQYF
>.|TRBV5-1|TRBJ2-2|.
TGCGCCAGCAGCACCCTACAGGACACCGGGGAGCTGTTTTTT
CASSTLQDTGELFF
>.|TRBV19|TRBJ2-2|.
TGTGCCACCCGGGCCGGGGAGCTGTTTTTT
CATRAGELFF
>TRBD1|TRBV5-1|TRBJ1-4|.
TGCGCCAGCAGCCCTAAAACCGGGACAGGGGACCCGATGGATGAAAAACTGTTTTTT
CASSPKTGTGDPMDEKLFF
>.|TRBV21-1|TRBJ1-1|.
TGTGCCAGCAGCCGGGACAGGGGATTTGAATCCACTGAAGCTTTCTTT
CASSRDRGFESTEAFF
>.|TRBV5-4|TRBJ2-7|.
TGTGCCAGCAGCAGGGACTCCGCAAGCTCCTACGAGCAGTACTTC
CASSRDSASSYEQYF
>.|TRBV4-1|TRBJ1-2|.
TGCGCCAGCAGCCAATCCCGCCAAGGCTACACCTTC
CASSQSRQGYTF
>TRBD1|TRBV3-1/TRBV3-2|TRBJ1-2|.
TGTGCCAGCAGGGGGACCGGGACAGGGGGTGGCTACACCTTC
CASRGTGTGGGYTF
>.|TRBV3-1/TRBV3-2|TRBJ1-2|.
TGTGCCAGCAGCCAAAGTGGGGGCTACTATGGCTACACCTTC
CASSQSGGYYGYTF
>.|TRBV19|TRBJ1-5|.
TGTGCCAGTAGTCCCGAAGGGGTGAATCAGCCCCAGCATTTT
CASSPEGVNQPQHF
>TRBD1|TRBV10-2|TRBJ2-2|.
TGCGCCAGCAGTGCGAGACAGGGGGTGGAAAACACCGGGGAGCTGTTTTTT
CASSARQGVENTGELFF
>.|TRBV9|TRBJ1-4|.
TGTGCCAGCAGCGTTAGCGGAACTAATGAAAAACTGTTTTTT
CASSVSGTNEKLFF
>.|TRBV7-9|TRBJ2-3|.
TGTGCCAGCAGCCTATGGGGGACTAGCACAGATACGCAGTATTTT
CASSLWGTSTDTQYF
>.|TRBV5-4|TRBJ2-5|.
TGTGCCAGCAGCTTGGGGGTTTTGGAGACCCAGTACTTC
CASSLGVLETQYF
>.|TRBV30|TRBJ2-3|.
TGTGCCTGGAGGTATGATTCTACGCAGTATTTT
CAWRYDSTQYF
>TRBD2|TRBV2|TRBJ2-5|.
TGTGCCAGCAGTGCAAGGACTAGCGAGGGTGAGACCCAGTACTTC
CASSARTSEGETQYF
>.|TRBV5-6|TRBJ1-5|.
TGTGCCAGCAGATCATCACAGCAGAATCAGCCCCAGCATTTT
CASRSSQQNQPQHF
>.|TRBV3-1/TRBV3-2|TRBJ2-1|.
TGTGCCAGCAGCCCTACCGGTTCTAGTCCCCTTAGTGAGCAGTTCTTC
CASSPTGSSPLSEQFF
>.|TRBV7-8|TRBJ2-7|.
TGTGCCAGCAGCTTAATTTCGCCAGGGTGGTCCCACGAGCAGTACTTC
CASSLISPGWSHEQYF